Each of the 28 T cell receptor beta chains below was sequenced from the same sample in a study of cytomegalovirus exposure and HLA in healthy donors. This PCR relied on a set of 60 Vbeta primers and 13 Jbeta primers. Profiled with immunoSEQ multiplex PCR; TCRdb holds only in-frame clones, not every one. In the table there are 120,000 or so clones, roughly 80% of which are singletons. What was sequenced was PBMCs. The receptors derive from a male donor in good health and CMV-seropositive.

The chain employs TRBV9 and TRBJ2-7, with a weak D call TRBD2 (5 bases). V shed 0 bases and J shed 3 bases, with 19 bases lying between them. Per the germline V gene, CDR1 is SGDLS and CDR2 is YYNGEE. The CDR3 covers 17 residues. The CDR3 protein is CASSVGPSLGSVYEQYF. In nucleotides, the CDR3 is TGTGCCAGCAGCGTAGGCCCCTCCTTGGGGAGTGTCTACGAGCAGTACTTC.

The chain employs TRBV19 and TRBJ2-1, with D perhaps TRBD2 (6 bases). Germline CDR1 and CDR2: LNHDA and SQIVND (reference sequence). V was trimmed by 5 bases and J by 0 bases, leaving 11 bases between them. This CDR3 has 15 amino acids. CDR3 protein: CASSRRENSYNEQFF. For the CDR3, the DNA is TGTGCCAGTAGTCGACGGGAGAACTCCTACAATGAGCAGTTCTTC.

A word on this clone: The junction differs from germline at one of its ends, possibly a read error. The rearrangement uses TRBV20-1 and TRBJ1-2; D not resolved. This CDR3 has 11 amino acids. Germline V gene lookup returns CDR1 DFQATT and CDR2 SNEGSKA (reference sequence). CDR3 coding DNA: TGCAGTGCTTATATATCCTATGACTACACCTTC. Its translation is CSAYISYDYTF.

This clone was detected only once. The rearrangement uses TRBV28 and TRBJ1-4, with 8 bases that match TRBD1. The CDR3 runs to 17 residues. V shed 7 bases and J 7 bases; nucleotides not matched to a gene: 17. The V gene's germline CDR1 is MDHEN and CDR2 SYDVKM. The chain's CDR3 is CASTPGRGRVYSEKLFF. The CDR3 coding sequence is TGTGCCAGCACCCCCGGCAGGGGGCGCGTATATAGTGAAAAACTGTTTTTT.

J is TRBJ1-2 and V is TRBV6-6, with 9 bases fitting TRBD1. With V trimmed by 6 bases and J by 7 bases, 12 bases remained unmatched. The length of the CDR3 is 15 residues. Germline CDR1 reads MNHNY; CDR2 reads SVGAGI (reference sequence). This CDR3 is CASSSTTGGISGYTF. For the CDR3, the DNA is TGTGCCAGCAGCTCCACGACAGGGGGAATTAGTGGCTACACCTTC.

The chain is built from TRBV29-1 and TRBJ2-7, with TRBD1 identical over 10 bases. The CDR3 is 14 amino acids. The V gene's germline CDR1 is SQVTM and CDR2 ANQGSEA. V dropped 6 bases and J dropped 4; count of bases not matched to a gene: 9. The CDR3 is CSVGPGTGDYEQYF. Here the CDR3 DNA reads TGCAGCGTGGGACCCGGGACAGGGGATTACGAGCAGTACTTC.

The V call is TRBV7-9, the J call TRBJ1-4; D not resolved. CDR3 size: 12 residues. Germline loops: CDR1 SEHNR, CDR2 FQNEAQ (reference sequence). V shed 1 base and J shed 14 bases, with 11 bases lying between them. CDR3 loop: CASSLVSGILFF. The CDR3, as DNA: TGTGCCAGCAGCTTAGTATCGGGAATTCTGTTTTTT.

This clone has just one count. This chain links TRBV11-3 with TRBJ2-7; TRBD2 agrees at 7 bases. The CDR3 has 15 amino acids. Germline V gene data show CDR1 as SGHNT and CDR2 as YENEEA. Losses at the gene ends were 3 bases for V and 6 bases for J; bases not matched to a gene: 11. This CDR3 is CASSLRSGIEVEQYF. CDR3 coding DNA: TGTGCCAGCAGCTTGAGAAGCGGGATCGAGGTCGAGCAGTACTTC.

V gene TRBV10-3 combines with J gene TRBJ1-2, with a tentative D call TRBD1 (5 bases). This CDR3 contains 17 residues. Per germline, CDR1 ENHRY and CDR2 SYGVKD. Trimming stripped 7 bases from V and 2 bases from J, with 23 bases between. CDR3 sequence reads: CAITGTLSGSVNYGYTF. CDR3 in DNA: TGTGCCATCACCGGGACTCTATCTGGTAGTGTGAACTATGGCTACACCTTC.

This clone turned up a few times. The chain joins TRBV30 to TRBJ1-3; D gene ambiguous. Trimming removed 0 bases at V and 2 bases at J, with 11 bases between. In germline, CDR1 is GTSNPN, CDR2 SVGIG (reference sequence). CDR3 size: 15 residues. As DNA, the CDR3 is TGTGCCTGGAGTGTGCGGCGTCACCCTGGAAACACCATATATTTT. It codes for CAWSVRRHPGNTIYF.

The chain couples TRBV5-6 to TRBJ2-1; D is possibly TRBD2 (5 bases). Germline CDR1 SGHDT, CDR2 YYEEEE. The CDR3 is 13 residues long. Trimming left V 4 bases short and J 4 bases short, with 9 bases between. The CDR3 loop is CASSEGLYNEQFF. DNA for the CDR3: TGTGCCAGCAGCGAGGGCCTGTACAATGAGCAGTTCTTC.

The chain uses TRBV4-3 and TRBJ2-7; D not certain. The CDR3 totals 14 residues. Trimming stripped 0 bases from V and 5 bases from J, with 11 bases between. Germline V gives CDR1 LGHNA, CDR2 YSLEER. CDR3 nucleotides: TGCGCCAGCAGCCAAGATCTCCGGGTGGACGAGCAGTACTTC. Translation: CASSQDLRVDEQYF.

This chain uses TRBV7-9 with TRBJ2-3; weak D call: TRBD2 (5 bases). The CDR3 covers 16 residues. The germline V and J ends were trimmed by 3 bases and 2 bases, with 15 bases remaining between them. Germline CDR1 SEHNR, CDR2 FQNEAQ (reference sequence). For the CDR3, the DNA is TGTGCCAGCAGCTTCCCCCGGGGAACGAACACAGATACGCAGTATTTT. It encodes CASSFPRGTNTDTQYF. Based on the CDR3 plus reference TRBV7-9 and TRBJ2-3, the full variable domain is DTGVSQNPRHKITKRGQNVTFRCDPISEHNRLYWYRQTLGQGPEFLTYFQNEAQLEKSRLLSDRFSAERPKGSFSTLEIQRTEQGDSAMYLCASSFPRGTNTDTQYFGPGTRLTVL.

The chain links TRBV14 to TRBJ1-2; D not resolved. The CDR3 length is 16 residues. Trimming took 3 bases from V and 4 from J, leaving 18 bases between them. The germline V gene has CDR1 SGHDN and CDR2 FVKESK. This CDR3 is CASSHRRRDPLYGYTF. The CDR3 nucleotides are TGTGCCAGCAGCCATCGAAGACGGGATCCCCTCTATGGCTACACCTTC.

The chain uses TRBV7-3 and TRBJ2-5, with a possible D match to TRBD1 (5 bases). This CDR3 region has 16 residues. Trimming took off 3 bases at V and 3 bases at J, with 17 bases between the two ends. Germline V CDR1 and CDR2: SGHTA, FQGTGA. This CDR3 reads CASSLAGQVGKETQYF. CDR3 DNA: TGTGCCAGCAGCTTGGCCGGACAAGTGGGAAAAGAGACCCAGTACTTC.

CDR3 nucleotide sequence: TGTGCCAGCAGTGGGCCAGGGGGCGCGTGGACTGAAGCTTTCTTT. Translation: CASSGPGGAWTEAFF. V is TRBV25-1 and J is TRBJ1-1, with 8 bases fitting TRBD1. The CDR3 runs to 15 residues. The V gene end was trimmed by 4 bases and the J gene end by 5 bases; junction bases not matched to a gene: 9. Germline assignment: CDR1 MGHDK and CDR2 SYGVNS. The whole variable domain, remainder taken from reference TRBV25-1 and TRBJ1-1, is EADIYQTPRYLVIGTGKKITLECSQTMGHDKMYWYQQDPGMELHLIHYSYGVNSTEKGDLSSESTVSRIRTEHFPLTLESARPSHTSQYLCASSGPGGAWTEAFFGQGTRLTVV.

The V call is TRBV18, the J call TRBJ2-1, with 13 bases fitting TRBD2. The CDR3 extends over 16 amino acids. The V segment lost 2 bases and the J segment 2 bases; nucleotides outside the gene matches: 0. Per germline, CDR1 KGHSH and CDR2 LQKENI. The CDR3 sequence is CASSPGTSGAYNEQFF. CDR3 nucleotide sequence: TGTGCCAGCTCACCAGGGACTAGCGGGGCCTACAATGAGCAGTTCTTC.

The gene calls are TRBV5-1 and TRBJ2-3; 14 nucleotides agree with TRBD2. CDR1 and CDR2 from the germline V gene are SGHRS and YFSETQ. With V trimmed by 4 bases and J by 1 base, 5 bases remained unmatched. The CDR3 is 17 amino acids. This CDR3 reads CASSLRLAGGGTDTQYF. As DNA, the CDR3 is TGCGCCAGCAGCCTTCGACTAGCGGGAGGGGGCACAGATACGCAGTATTTT.

The rearrangement uses TRBV19 and TRBJ1-2; 7 bases agree with TRBD1. CDR3 length: 14 residues. J was trimmed by 6 bases and V by 4 bases; bases with no gene match: 8. The V gene's germline CDR1 is LNHDA and CDR2 SQIVND (reference sequence). CDR3 region: CASSTTDRVNGYTF. The CDR3 region has the DNA TGTGCCAGTAGTACTACTGACAGGGTAAATGGCTACACCTTC.

The chain employs TRBV15 and TRBJ2-5; 8 bases align to TRBD1. The tail of the sequence fits TRBJ2-7 better, so the J call may be wrong. Germline CDR1 LNHNV, CDR2 YYDKDF (reference sequence). This CDR3 has 15 residues. The CDR3 is CATSSRDRSSYEQYF. CDR3 bases: TGTGCCACCAGCAGTAGGGACAGGAGCTCCTACGAGCAGTACTTC.

This chain uses TRBV19 with TRBJ2-5; TRBD2 is a possible D gene (6 bases). The CDR3 length is 15 residues. Trimming took 6 bases from V and 5 from J, leaving 19 bases between them. The germline V gene encodes CDR1 LNHDA and CDR2 SQIVND (reference sequence). The CDR3 bases are TGTGCCAGTAGGAACGTCGGGGGAGTAGGGGAGACCCAGTACTTC. It codes for CASRNVGGVGETQYF.

The chain couples TRBV9 to TRBJ1-1; possible D gene TRBD1, 6 bases. Looked up from germline, CDR1 is SGDLS and CDR2 is YYNGEE. Trimming cost V 0 bases and J 2 bases, with 11 bases left between them. The CDR3 totals 15 residues. The CDR3 here is CASSVGGGINTEAFF. CDR3 DNA: TGTGCCAGCAGCGTAGGAGGGGGAATCAACACTGAAGCTTTCTTT.

The chain joins TRBV4-2 to TRBJ2-2, with TRBD1 as a possible D gene (5 bases). The CDR3 covers 17 residues. Trimming took 0 bases from V and 0 from J, leaving 11 bases between them. Germline V lookup: CDR1 LGHNA, CDR2 YNFKEQ. The CDR3 spells CASSQDPGHSNTGELFF. As DNA, the CDR3 is TGTGCCAGCAGCCAAGACCCCGGACACTCGAACACCGGGGAGCTGTTTTTT.

The chain links TRBV28 to TRBJ2-1; TRBD2 agrees at 12 bases. Germline trimming cut 6 bases from V and 0 bases from J; bases unmatched to any gene: 9. Germline-derived CDR1 and CDR2 are MDHEN and SYDVKM. The CDR3 runs to 18 residues. DNA of the CDR3: TGTGCCAGCAGGGCCCTAGCGGGAGGGCCGGGCTCCTACAATGAGCAGTTCTTC. As protein: CASRALAGGPGSYNEQFF. Looking up the rest from reference TRBV28 and TRBJ2-1 gives the full variable domain: DVKVTQSSRYLVKRTGEKVFLECVQDMDHENMFWYRQDPGLGLRLIYFSYDVKMKEKGDIPEGYSVSREKKERFSLILESASTNQTSMYLCASRALAGGPGSYNEQFFGPGTRLTVL.

V gene TRBV19 combines with J gene TRBJ1-2, with 7 positions matching TRBD1. The trim removed 6 bases at V and 2 bases at J, leaving 3 bases unmatched. Germline V gene sequence: CDR1 LNHDA, CDR2 SQIVND (reference sequence). The CDR3 runs 13 residues. The CDR3 sequence is CASSVRGNYGYTF. The CDR3 DNA follows: TGTGCCAGTAGCGTCAGGGGGAACTATGGCTACACCTTC. The full variable domain, in which reference TRBV19 and TRBJ1-2 provide the parts outside the CDR3, is DGGITQSPKYLFRKEGQNVTLSCEQNLNHDAMYWYRQDPGQGLRLIYYSQIVNDFQKGDIAEGYSVSREKKESFPLTVTSAQKNPTAFYLCASSVRGNYGYTFGSGTRLTVV.

V gene TRBV5-1 combines with J gene TRBJ2-1; 10 bases are shared with TRBD1. Germline CDR1 is SGHRS and CDR2 is YFSETQ. Trimming at V came to 6 bases and at J to 5 bases, leaving 11 bases not matched to a gene. The CDR3 consists of 16 residues. CDR3 in DNA: TGCGCCAGCACCCCGCAGCCGGGACAGGGGCACAATGAGCAGTTCTTC. Translation: CASTPQPGQGHNEQFF.

The chain recombines TRBV7-3 with TRBJ2-2; 7 positions agree with TRBD1. Germline V gene data show CDR1 as SGHTA and CDR2 as FQGTGA. The CDR3 consists of 16 residues. V gave up 2 bases and J gave up 6 bases; unmatched junction bases: 9. The CDR3 DNA follows: TGTGCCAGCAGCTTACAGACAGGGAGTAATTCCGGGGAGCTGTTTTTT. As protein: CASSLQTGSNSGELFF.

This chain uses TRBV25-1 with TRBJ2-4, with D possibly TRBD1 on 5 matching bases. The CDR3 covers 14 residues. CDR1 is MGHDK and CDR2 is SYGVNS in the germline V gene. Trimming removed 6 bases at V and 7 bases at J, with 16 bases between. The CDR3 spells CASRSPGWVNIQYF. In DNA, the CDR3 is TGTGCCAGCAGATCCCCAGGGTGGGTGAACATTCAGTACTTC. Full variable domain (outside the CDR3, taken from reference TRBV25-1 and TRBJ2-4): EADIYQTPRYLVIGTGKKITLECSQTMGHDKMYWYQQDPGMELHLIHYSYGVNSTEKGDLSSESTVSRIRTEHFPLTLESARPSHTSQYLCASRSPGWVNIQYFGAGTRLSVL.